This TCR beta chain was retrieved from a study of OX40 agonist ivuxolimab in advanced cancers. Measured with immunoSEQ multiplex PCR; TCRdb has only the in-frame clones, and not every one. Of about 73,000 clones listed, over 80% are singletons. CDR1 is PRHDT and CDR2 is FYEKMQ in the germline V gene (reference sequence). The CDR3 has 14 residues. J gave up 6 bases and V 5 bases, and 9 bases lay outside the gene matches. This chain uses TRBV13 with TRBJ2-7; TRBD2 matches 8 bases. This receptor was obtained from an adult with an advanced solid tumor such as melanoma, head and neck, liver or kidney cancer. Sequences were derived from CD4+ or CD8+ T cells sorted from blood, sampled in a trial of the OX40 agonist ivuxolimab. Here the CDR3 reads CASSRVAGSLEQYF. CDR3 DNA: TGTGCCAGCAGCCGAGTAGCGGGAAGTCTCGAGCAGTACTTC.